Included here is one TCR beta chain sequence, with context. Germline values: CDR1 MNHNY, CDR2 SVGAGI (reference sequence). Losses at the gene ends were 7 bases for V and 6 bases for J; bases not matched to a gene: 3. The CDR3 runs 12 residues. The data stem from a study of blood T cell repertoires in COVID-19. Across the whole study: The cDNA or gDNA used as material had been derived from T cells, B-cell-depleted T cells, or PBMCs.

Authors' methods: Reference gene primer amplification gave nucleated cell count estimates. Sequencing was performed with immunoSEQ multiplex PCR; in TCRdb, only in-frame clones are kept and a portion is missing. From that table come the V and J calls and clone size; the DNA was used to work out D and trimming. The sample records 95,000 or so clones, about 84% being singletons. This clonotype was sampled from a human donor in a cohort sampled during active COVID-19. The chain joins TRBV6-6 to TRBJ1-2, with 9 bases that match TRBD1. The sequenced material came from peripheral blood. CDR3 amino acids: CASTRTGDGYTF. The CDR3 nucleotides are TGTGCCAGCACCCGGACAGGGGATGGCTACACCTTC.